This T cell receptor (beta chain) was documented in a study of T cells in Graves' hyperthyroidism and ophthalmopathy. The study, taken as a whole, reports: Among clonotypes expanded in thyroid above 0.001, most were also found in blood. A median around 6 months before onset, the model predicted ophthalmopathy.

Amplified regions were TCR beta CDR3 sequences from RNA transcripts. Primed by the HTBI set, a first-round RT-PCR was run on the TCR CDR3. Each CDR3 protein is one row after TCRdb ran MiXCR on the multiplex PCR reads. The profile shows about 380,000 distinct CDR3 sequences, roughly 18% of them singletons. This clonotype was seen repeatedly, ten times or more. What it binds is unknown. Exclusion of patients followed from uncontrolled infection, other autoimmune disease, pregnancy or lactation. Fresh peripheral blood, under 11 ml, yielded the PBMCs. With 6 bases clipped from V and 1 base from J, the junction kept 8 bases outside the gene matches. CDR3 length: 17 residues.

The sample taken for sequencing was blood. V gene TRBV12-3 or TRBV12-4 combines with J gene TRBJ2-3, with 12 bases identical to TRBD2. This clonotype was sampled from a man between 18 and 35 years old with Graves' ophthalmopathy. The CDR3 region is CASRLRTSGKGTDTQYF. In nucleotides, the CDR3 is TGTGCCAGCAGATTGCGGACTAGCGGGAAGGGCACAGATACGCAGTATTTT.